The next 5 T cell receptor beta chains were all read from a single sample in a study of response to subunit inactivated influenza vaccine. TCRdb re-called the RT-PCR reads through MiXCR, storing one row per CDR3 protein. The sample yields a few hundred thousand distinct CDR3 sequences, more than 7% seen once. The sample was PBMCs from blood, taken roughly 24 months after vaccination. The source of these receptors is a man between 45 and 75 years old who received an inactivated influenza vaccine.

This clonotype came up many times. The chain recombines TRBV29-1 with TRBJ2-1; 10 nucleotides match TRBD2. Germline lookup yields CDR1 SQVTM and CDR2 ANQGSEA. The CDR3 runs 12 residues. Trimming at V came to 8 bases and at J to 8 bases, leaving 6 bases not matched to a gene. CDR3: CSIGLAVHEQFF. In DNA, the CDR3 is TGCAGCATCGGACTAGCGGTTCATGAGCAGTTCTTC.

This clonotype was found a few times. The chain recombines TRBV5-1 with TRBJ2-2; D possibly uses TRBD1 or TRBD2 (5 bases each). Per germline, CDR1 SGHRS and CDR2 YFSETQ. V lost 3 bases and J lost 5, with 20 bases in between. CDR3 length: 17 amino acids. CDR3 in DNA: TGCGCCAGCAGCTCGGGACCCCAGCTTAAGGGGACCGGGGAGCTGTTTTTT. Amino acids: CASSSGPQLKGTGELFF.

At least ten counts were recorded for this clonotype. CDR3 in amino acids: CASSPGTGGTDTQYF. The CDR3 coding sequence is TGTGCCAGCAGCCCCGGGACAGGGGGCACAGATACGCAGTATTTT. V gene TRBV12-3 or TRBV12-4 combines with J gene TRBJ2-3; 10 bases fit TRBD1. The CDR3 is 15 residues long. Germline trimming cut 6 bases from V and 1 base from J; bases unmatched to any gene: 4.

This clonotype was seen repeatedly, ten times or more. This rearrangement joins TRBV12-3 or TRBV12-4 to TRBJ2-1, with 8 bases identical to TRBD1. The CDR3 has 15 amino acids. V dropped 7 bases and J dropped 8; count of bases not matched to a gene: 13. CDR3 protein: CASKSTGVRIHEQFF. CDR3 coding DNA: TGTGCCAGCAAATCGACAGGGGTGAGAATCCATGAGCAGTTCTTC.

This chain links TRBV6-2 or TRBV6-3 with TRBJ1-5, with D unresolved. This CDR3 has 16 residues. The V end was cut by 0 bases, the J end by 10 bases, with 19 bases between. Germline CDR1 is MNHEY and CDR2 is SVGEGT. The CDR3 is CASSYSARYEIDPQHF. CDR3 nucleotide sequence: TGTGCCAGCAGTTACTCCGCCAGGTATGAAATCGACCCCCAGCATTTT.